The 9 T cell receptor beta chains listed next were all sequenced from one sample in a study of technical replicates of blood from four donors. Profiled with immunoSEQ multiplex PCR; TCRdb holds only in-frame clones, not every one. Counted here are 70,000 to 80,000 clones, 75% to 95% occurring once; the ten biggest clones make up 0.37%. Sequencing input: T cells isolated from PBMCs. Receptors originate from a human donor in good health. Some clones in this sample may be carry-over from other donors' samples.

This clone was found a few times. The genes are TRBV10-1 and TRBJ1-1, with a weak D call TRBD1 (6 bases). The CDR3 totals 12 residues. Looked up from germline, CDR1 is WNHNN and CDR2 is SYGVQD (reference sequence). V lost 9 bases and J 8 bases, leaving 16 bases between the germline ends. The CDR3 DNA reads TGCGCCAGTGGGGCCTCGGGGACAGAAGCTTTCTTT. It encodes CASGASGTEAFF.

The chain uses TRBV19 and TRBJ2-7, with D perhaps TRBD2 (5 bases). The germline V gene has CDR1 LNHDA and CDR2 SQIVND (reference sequence). The length of the CDR3 is 15 residues. The V and J ends lost 5 bases and 0 bases respectively, with 14 bases between them. CDR3 in DNA: TGTGCCAGTAGTTCATTAAGCGGTCTCTCCTACGAGCAGTACTTC. Translating gives CASSSLSGLSYEQYF. Complete variable domain (other parts from reference TRBV19 and TRBJ2-7): DGGITQSPKYLFRKEGQNVTLSCEQNLNHDAMYWYRQDPGQGLRLIYYSQIVNDFQKGDIAEGYSVSREKKESFPLTVTSAQKNPTAFYLCASSSLSGLSYEQYFGPGTRLTVT.

The chain joins TRBV2 to TRBJ1-1; perhaps TRBD1 as D (6 bases). The germline V gene has CDR1 SNHLY and CDR2 FYNNEI. CDR3 length: 14 residues. V was shortened by 2 bases and J by 5 bases, with 12 bases between the two germline ends. CDR3 in DNA: TGTGCCAGCAGTGAACTGCAGGGGCTGACTGAAGCTTTCTTT. Protein product: CASSELQGLTEAFF.

This rearrangement joins TRBV7-9 to TRBJ2-7, with TRBD1 matching 9 bases. Germline V gene sequence: CDR1 SEHNR, CDR2 FQNEAQ (reference sequence). The V gene end was trimmed by 7 bases and the J gene end by 4 bases; junction bases not matched to a gene: 8. The CDR3 length is 14 residues. The CDR3 coding sequence is TGTGCCAGCACCAGCTGGACAGGGGTATACGAGCAGTACTTC. Translating it yields CASTSWTGVYEQYF.

CDR3 bases: TGTGCCTGGAGGGCAACAGGGGGCTCCTATAATTCACCCCTCCACTTT. Residues: CAWRATGGSYNSPLHF. This chain joins TRBV30 and TRBJ1-6; 8 bases line up with TRBD1. V shed 3 bases and J 0 bases; nucleotides not matched to a gene: 4. The germline CDR1 and CDR2 sequences are GTSNPN and SVGIG (reference sequence). CDR3 length equals 16 residues.

The chain employs TRBV7-6 and TRBJ2-1, with 9 bases identical to TRBD1. Germline CDR1 SGHVS, CDR2 FNYEAQ. The CDR3 runs to 13 residues. V gave up 4 bases and J gave up 7 bases; unmatched junction bases: 2. As DNA, the CDR3 is TGTGCCAGCAGCTCAGACAGGGGGAATGAGCAGTTCTTC. Translation: CASSSDRGNEQFF.

The chain is built from TRBV7-8 and TRBJ1-2, with 8 bases that match TRBD1. There are 12 residues in the CDR3. Trimming at V came to 5 bases and at J to 7 bases, leaving 3 bases not matched to a gene. Germline CDR1 is SGHVS and CDR2 is FQNEAQ. CDR3 protein: CASSPGTGGYTF. CDR3 bases: TGTGCCAGCAGCCCCGGGACAGGTGGCTACACCTTC. The entire variable domain, with the rest obtained from reference TRBV7-8 and TRBJ1-2, is as follows: GAGVSQSPRYKVAKRGQDVALRCDPISGHVSLFWYQQALGQGPEFLTYFQNEAQLDKSGLPSDRFFAERPEGSVSTLKIQRTQQEDSAVYLCASSPGTGGYTFGSGTRLTVV.

DNA of the CDR3: TGTGCTAGTGGTTTGGTCGTCGGGGGTATGAACACTGAAGCTTTCTTT. Translated: CASGLVVGGMNTEAFF. The rearrangement uses TRBV12-5 and TRBJ1-1; weak D call: TRBD1 (5 bases). V lost 0 bases to trimming and J lost 0 bases, with 11 bases between them. The CDR3 loop spans 16 amino acids. The germline V gene has CDR1 LGHNT and CDR2 FRNRAP. Combining the CDR3 with reference TRBV12-5 and TRBJ1-1 gives the whole variable domain DARVTQTPRHKVTEMGQEVTMRCQPILGHNTVFWYRQTMMQGLELLAYFRNRAPLDDSGMPKDRFSAEMPDATLATLKIQPSEPRDSAVYFCASGLVVGGMNTEAFFGQGTRLTVV.

The chain employs TRBV7-9 and TRBJ2-1; tentative D call: TRBD2 (6 bases). Deletions cut 1 base from V and 1 base from J, with 8 bases between. Germline V gene sequence: CDR1 SEHNR, CDR2 FQNEAQ (reference sequence). The CDR3 sequence is 15 residues long. Here the CDR3 reads CASSLEGLSYNEQFF. The DNA for the CDR3 is TGTGCCAGCAGCTTAGAGGGACTTTCCTACAATGAGCAGTTCTTC.